Listed here is a single T cell receptor (beta chain). The source of the sample is a study of cytomegalovirus exposure and HLA in healthy donors. PCR employed 60 Vbeta and 13 Jbeta primers. Assay: immunoSEQ multiplex PCR; the TCRdb copy retains only in-frame clones and omits some. The table lists about 130,000 clones, 9.7% of them singletons. The clonotype was recovered from a man aged 45-65 years in good health and CMV-seronegative. Sequencing was done on a sample of PBMCs.

CDR3 sequence reads: CASSLSKSTGNGYTF. The CDR3 nucleotides read TGTGCCAGCAGTCTGAGCAAATCGACAGGGAATGGCTACACCTTC. The V call is TRBV6-1, the J call TRBJ1-2; 7 nucleotides agree with TRBD1. The CDR3 spans 15 residues. The germline V gene has CDR1 MNHNS and CDR2 SASEGT. The ends lost 5 bases at V and 6 bases at J; junction bases unmatched: 12.